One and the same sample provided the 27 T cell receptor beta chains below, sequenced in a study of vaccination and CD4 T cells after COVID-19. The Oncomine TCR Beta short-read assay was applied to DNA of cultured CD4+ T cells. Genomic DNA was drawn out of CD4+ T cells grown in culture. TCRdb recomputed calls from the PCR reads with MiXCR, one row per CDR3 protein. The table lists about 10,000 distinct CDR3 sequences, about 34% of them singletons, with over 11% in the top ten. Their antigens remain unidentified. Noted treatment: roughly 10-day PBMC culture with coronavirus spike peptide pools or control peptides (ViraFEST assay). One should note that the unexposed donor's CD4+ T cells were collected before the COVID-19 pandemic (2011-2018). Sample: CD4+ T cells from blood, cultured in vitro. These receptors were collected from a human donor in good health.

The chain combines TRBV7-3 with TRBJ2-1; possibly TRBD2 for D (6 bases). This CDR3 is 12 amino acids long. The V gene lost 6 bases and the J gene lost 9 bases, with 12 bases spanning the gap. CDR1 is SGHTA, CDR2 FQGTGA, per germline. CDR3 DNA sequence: TGTGCCAGCAGTTCTAGCGTGGGTGAGCAGTTCTTC. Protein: CASSSSVGEQFF.

For the CDR3, the DNA is TGCGCCAGCAGCTTGGCCGACATTAGCTCCTACAATGAGCAGTTCTTC. This gives the protein CASSLADISSYNEQFF. The chain uses TRBV5-1 and TRBJ2-1; D is ambiguous. Germline V gene sequence: CDR1 SGHRS, CDR2 YFSETQ. There are 16 residues in the CDR3. Between the trimmed V and J ends, which lost 0 bases and 0 bases, there was a span of 10 bases. The full variable domain, in which reference TRBV5-1 and TRBJ2-1 provide the parts outside the CDR3, is KAGVTQTPRYLIKTRGQQVTLSCSPISGHRSVSWYQQTPGQGLQFLFEYFSETQRNKGNFPGRFSGRQFSNSRSEMNVSTLELGDSALYLCASSLADISSYNEQFFGPGTRLTVL.

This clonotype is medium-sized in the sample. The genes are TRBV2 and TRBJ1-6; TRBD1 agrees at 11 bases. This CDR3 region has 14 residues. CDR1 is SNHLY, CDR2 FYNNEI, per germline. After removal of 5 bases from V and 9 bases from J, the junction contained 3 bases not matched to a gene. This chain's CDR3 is CASSPGQGGSPLHF. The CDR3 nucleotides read TGTGCCAGCAGTCCGGGACAGGGGGGTTCACCCCTCCACTTT. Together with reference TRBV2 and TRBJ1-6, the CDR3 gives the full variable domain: EPEVTQTPSHQVTQMGQEVILRCVPISNHLYFYWYRQILGQKVEFLVSFYNNEISEKSEIFDDQFSVERPDGSNFTLKIRSTKLEDSAMYFCASSPGQGGSPLHFGNGTRLTVT.

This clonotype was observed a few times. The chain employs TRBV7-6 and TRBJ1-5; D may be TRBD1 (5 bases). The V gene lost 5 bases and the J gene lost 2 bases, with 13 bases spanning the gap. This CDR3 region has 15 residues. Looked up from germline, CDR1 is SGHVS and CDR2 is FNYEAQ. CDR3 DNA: TGTGCCAGCAGCCCAGGGACCTGGGGCAATCAGCCCCAGCATTTT. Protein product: CASSPGTWGNQPQHF.

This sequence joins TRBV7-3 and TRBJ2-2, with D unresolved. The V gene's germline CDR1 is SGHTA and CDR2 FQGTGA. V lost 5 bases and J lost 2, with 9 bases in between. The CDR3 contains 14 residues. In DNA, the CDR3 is TGTGCCAGCAGCCGGGCCGTTAACACCGGGGAGCTGTTTTTT. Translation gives CASSRAVNTGELFF.

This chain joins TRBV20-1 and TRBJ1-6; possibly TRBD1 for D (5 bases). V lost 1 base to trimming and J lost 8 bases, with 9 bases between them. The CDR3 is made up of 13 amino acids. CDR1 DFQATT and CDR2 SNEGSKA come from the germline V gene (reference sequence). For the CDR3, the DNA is TGCAGTGCTAGAGGGGACCACGATTCACCCCTCCACTTT. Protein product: CSARGDHDSPLHF.

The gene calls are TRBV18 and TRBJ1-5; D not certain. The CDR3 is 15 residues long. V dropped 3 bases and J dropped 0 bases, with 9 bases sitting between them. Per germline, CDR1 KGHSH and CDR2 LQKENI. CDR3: CASSPETVSNQPQHF. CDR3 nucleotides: TGTGCCAGCTCACCTGAGACGGTTAGCAATCAGCCCCAGCATTTT.

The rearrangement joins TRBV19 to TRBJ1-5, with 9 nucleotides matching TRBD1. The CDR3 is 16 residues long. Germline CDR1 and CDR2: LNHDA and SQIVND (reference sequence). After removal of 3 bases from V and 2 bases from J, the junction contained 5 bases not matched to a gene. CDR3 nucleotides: TGTGCCAGTAGTATTTACAGGGGGCCCGGCAATCAGCCCCAGCATTTT. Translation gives CASSIYRGPGNQPQHF.

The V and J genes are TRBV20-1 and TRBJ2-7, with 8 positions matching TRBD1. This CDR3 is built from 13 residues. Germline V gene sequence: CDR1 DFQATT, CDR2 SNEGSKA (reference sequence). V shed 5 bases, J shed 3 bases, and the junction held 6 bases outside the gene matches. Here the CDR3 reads CSAGQGGGYEQYF. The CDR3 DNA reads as TGCAGTGCTGGACAGGGTGGGGGCTACGAGCAGTACTTC.

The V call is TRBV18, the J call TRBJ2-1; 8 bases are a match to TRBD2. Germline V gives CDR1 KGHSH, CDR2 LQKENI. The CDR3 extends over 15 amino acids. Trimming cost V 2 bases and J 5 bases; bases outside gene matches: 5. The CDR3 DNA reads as TGTGCCAGCTCACCAACAGCGGGAGCCGACAATGAGCAGTTCTTC. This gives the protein CASSPTAGADNEQFF.

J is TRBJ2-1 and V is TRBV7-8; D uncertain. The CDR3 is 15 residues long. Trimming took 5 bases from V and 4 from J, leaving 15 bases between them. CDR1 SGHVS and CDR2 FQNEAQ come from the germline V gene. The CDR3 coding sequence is TGTGCCAGCAGCCCCCTCTCAGGTGCTTACAATGAGCAGTTCTTC. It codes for CASSPLSGAYNEQFF.

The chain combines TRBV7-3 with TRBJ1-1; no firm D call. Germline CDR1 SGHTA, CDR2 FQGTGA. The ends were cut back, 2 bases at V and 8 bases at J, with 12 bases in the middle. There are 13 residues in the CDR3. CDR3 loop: CASSLQPETEAFF. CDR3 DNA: TGTGCCAGCAGCTTACAACCGGAGACAGAAGCTTTCTTT. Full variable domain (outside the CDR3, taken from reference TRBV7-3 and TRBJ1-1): GAGVSQTPSNKVTEKGKYVELRCDPISGHTALYWYRQSLGQGPEFLIYFQGTGAADDSGLPNDRFFAVRPEGSVSTLKIQRTERGDSAVYLCASSLQPETEAFFGQGTRLTVV.

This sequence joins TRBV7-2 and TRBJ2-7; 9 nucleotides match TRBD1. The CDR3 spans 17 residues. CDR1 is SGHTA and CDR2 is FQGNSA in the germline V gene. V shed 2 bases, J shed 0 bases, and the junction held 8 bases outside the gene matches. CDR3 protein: CASSLYWGDRASYEQYF. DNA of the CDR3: TGTGCCAGCAGCTTATATTGGGGGGACAGGGCCTCCTACGAGCAGTACTTC.

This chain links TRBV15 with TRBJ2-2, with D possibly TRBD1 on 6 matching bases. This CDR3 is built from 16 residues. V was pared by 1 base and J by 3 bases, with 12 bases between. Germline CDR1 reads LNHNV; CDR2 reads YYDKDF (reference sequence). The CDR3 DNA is TGTGCCACCAGCAGAGGGGACACCGCTTACACCGGGGAGCTGTTTTTT. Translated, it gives CATSRGDTAYTGELFF. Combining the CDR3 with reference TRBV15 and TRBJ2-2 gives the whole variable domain DAMVIQNPRYQVTQFGKPVTLSCSQTLNHNVMYWYQQKSSQAPKLLFHYYDKDFNNEADTPDNFQSRRPNTSFCFLDIRSPGLGDTAMYLCATSRGDTAYTGELFFGEGSRLTVL.

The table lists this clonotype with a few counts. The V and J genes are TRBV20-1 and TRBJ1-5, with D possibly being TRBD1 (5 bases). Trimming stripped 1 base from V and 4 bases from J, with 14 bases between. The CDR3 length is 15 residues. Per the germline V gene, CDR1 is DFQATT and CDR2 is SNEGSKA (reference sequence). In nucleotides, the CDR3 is TGCAGTGCTAGAGTATTGATCGGGGGAAATCAGCCCCAGCATTTT. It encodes CSARVLIGGNQPQHF.

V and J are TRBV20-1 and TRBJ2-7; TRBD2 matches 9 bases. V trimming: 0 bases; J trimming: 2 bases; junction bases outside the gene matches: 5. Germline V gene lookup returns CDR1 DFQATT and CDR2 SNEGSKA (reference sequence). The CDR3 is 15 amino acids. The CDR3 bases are TGCAGTGCTAGAGACTGGTCTAGCGGGACCTACGAGCAGTACTTC. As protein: CSARDWSSGTYEQYF.

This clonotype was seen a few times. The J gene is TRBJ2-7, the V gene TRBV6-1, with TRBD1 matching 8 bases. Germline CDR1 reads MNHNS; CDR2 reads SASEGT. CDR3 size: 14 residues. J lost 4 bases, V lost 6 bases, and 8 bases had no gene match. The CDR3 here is CASRGAGGPYEQYF. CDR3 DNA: TGTGCCAGCAGAGGGGCAGGGGGCCCATACGAGCAGTACTTC.

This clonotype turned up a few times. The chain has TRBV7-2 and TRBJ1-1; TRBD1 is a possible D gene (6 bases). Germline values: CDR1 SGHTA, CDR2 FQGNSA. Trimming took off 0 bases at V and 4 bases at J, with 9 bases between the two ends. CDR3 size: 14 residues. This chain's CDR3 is CASSLAGGATEAFF. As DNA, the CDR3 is TGTGCCAGCAGCTTAGCGGGGGGGGCCACTGAAGCTTTCTTT.

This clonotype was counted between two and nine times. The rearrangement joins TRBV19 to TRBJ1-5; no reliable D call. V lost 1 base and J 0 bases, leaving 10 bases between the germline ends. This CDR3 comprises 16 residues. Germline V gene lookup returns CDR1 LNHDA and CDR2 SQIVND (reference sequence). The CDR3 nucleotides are TGTGCCAGTAGTATAGGCGGCCATTATAGCAATCAGCCCCAGCATTTT. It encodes CASSIGGHYSNQPQHF.

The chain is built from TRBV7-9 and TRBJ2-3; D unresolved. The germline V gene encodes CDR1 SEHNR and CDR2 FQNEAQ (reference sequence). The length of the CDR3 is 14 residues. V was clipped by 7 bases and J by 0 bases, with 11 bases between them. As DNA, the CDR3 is TGTGCCAGCATATACGGAACTAGCACAGATACGCAGTATTTT. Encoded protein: CASIYGTSTDTQYF.

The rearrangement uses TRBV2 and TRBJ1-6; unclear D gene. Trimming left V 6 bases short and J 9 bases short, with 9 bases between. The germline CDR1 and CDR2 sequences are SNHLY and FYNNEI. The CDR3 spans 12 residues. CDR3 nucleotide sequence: TGTGCCAGCAGCGCGGACGCTTCACCCCTCCACTTT. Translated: CASSADASPLHF.

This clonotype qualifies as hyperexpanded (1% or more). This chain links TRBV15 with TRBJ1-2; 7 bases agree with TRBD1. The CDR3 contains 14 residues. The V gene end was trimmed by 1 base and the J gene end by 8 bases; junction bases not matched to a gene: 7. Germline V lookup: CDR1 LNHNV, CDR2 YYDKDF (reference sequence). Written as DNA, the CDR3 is TGTGCCACCAGCAGAGGTCAGGGGGTGAGGGGCTACACCTTC. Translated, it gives CATSRGQGVRGYTF.

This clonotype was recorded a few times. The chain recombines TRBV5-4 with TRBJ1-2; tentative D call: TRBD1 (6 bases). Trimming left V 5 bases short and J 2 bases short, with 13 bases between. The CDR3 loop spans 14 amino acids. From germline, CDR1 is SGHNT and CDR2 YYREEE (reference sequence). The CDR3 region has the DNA TGTGCCAGCAGGGAGCCGGGACAAAACTATGGCTACACCTTC. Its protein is CASREPGQNYGYTF.

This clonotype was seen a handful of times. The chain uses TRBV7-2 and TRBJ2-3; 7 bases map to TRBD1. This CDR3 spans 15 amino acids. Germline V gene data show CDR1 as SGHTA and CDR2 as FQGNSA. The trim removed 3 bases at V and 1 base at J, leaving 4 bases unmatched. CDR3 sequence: CASSLGQSGTDTQYF. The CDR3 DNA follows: TGTGCCAGCAGCTTGGGACAGTCCGGCACAGATACGCAGTATTTT.

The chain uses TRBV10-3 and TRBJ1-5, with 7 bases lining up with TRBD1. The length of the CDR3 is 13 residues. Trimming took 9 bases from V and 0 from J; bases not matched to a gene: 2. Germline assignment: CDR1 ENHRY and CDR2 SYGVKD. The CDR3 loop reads CAIGTDSNQPQHF. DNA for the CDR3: TGTGCCATTGGGACAGATAGCAATCAGCCCCAGCATTTT.

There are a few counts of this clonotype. The CDR3 spells CASSLVTGGPSSYEQYF. The CDR3 DNA is TGTGCCAGCAGCTTAGTCACAGGGGGTCCTAGCTCCTACGAGCAGTACTTC. The J gene is TRBJ2-7, the V gene TRBV7-6; 8 nucleotides align to TRBD1. This CDR3 has 17 residues. CDR1 is SGHVS, CDR2 FNYEAQ, per germline. J lost 0 bases, V lost 1 base, and 8 bases had no gene match.

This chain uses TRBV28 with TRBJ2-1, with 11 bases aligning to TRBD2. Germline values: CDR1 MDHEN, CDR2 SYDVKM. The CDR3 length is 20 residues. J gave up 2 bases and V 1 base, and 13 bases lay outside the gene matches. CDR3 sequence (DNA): TGTGCCAGCAGTTTATCGGGGGGACTAGCGGCCCAGAGGACCTACAATGAGCAGTTCTTC. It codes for CASSLSGGLAAQRTYNEQFF.